This is a list of T cell receptor beta chains from one sample in a study of T cells after yellow fever vaccination. From the 5' RACE reads, TCRdb called clonotypes with MiXCR, one entry per CDR3 protein. The repertoire holds approximately 550,000 distinct CDR3 sequences, with roughly 21% as singletons. The sequencing used PBMCs, collected 15 days after the yellow fever booster vaccination. These receptors came from a man aged 25 to 40 who received the YFV17D yellow fever vaccine. CDR3s include the opening cysteine and the closing phenylalanine or tryptophan. D genes are given only for firm matches. Clone size is shown for a subset of rows, as once, few, many or a class of expanded clone.

j_call v_call d_call clone_size cdr3_nt cdr3_aa
TRBJ1-6 TRBV6-1 TRBD1 few TGTGCCAGCAGTAGCACAGGGGGCACTTCACCCCTCCACTTT CASSSTGGTSPLHF
TRBJ2-7 TRBV12-3/TRBV12-4 TRBD1 . TGTGCCAGCAGTTCGAGGACAGGGGTAAACTACGAGCAGTACTTC CASSSRTGVNYEQYF
TRBJ2-5 TRBV5-1 . . TGCGCCAGCAGCTTGGCAGGTTTTGAGACCCAGTACTTC CASSLAGFETQYF
TRBJ2-5 TRBV25-1 . . TGTGCCAGCAGTGAACCTGAGACCCAGTACTTC CASSEPETQYF
TRBJ2-6 TRBV12-3/TRBV12-4 TRBD2 few TGTGCGCCGGGGGGCTCTGGGGCCAACGTCCTGACTTTC CAPGGSGANVLTF
TRBJ2-5 TRBV10-3 TRBD2 . TGTGCCATCAGTGCTAGCGGGAGTGCGGAGGAGACCCAGTACTTC CAISASGSAEETQYF
TRBJ2-3 TRBV6-1 TRBD2 few TGTGCCAGCAGTGGGAGGTTGGTAGCGGGAGTTGATACGCAGTATTTT CASSGRLVAGVDTQYF
TRBJ2-7 TRBV5-1 . . TGCGCCAGCAGCATCGACACGTTTTACGAGCAGTACTTC CASSIDTFYEQYF
TRBJ2-1 TRBV6-1 TRBD2 few TGTGCCAGCAGAGCTAGCGGGAGTCCCCATGAGCAGTTCTTC CASRASGSPHEQFF
TRBJ2-7 TRBV2 . few TGTGCCAGCAGTCTGAGCGGGTTCTCCTACGAGCAGTACTTC CASSLSGFSYEQYF
TRBJ2-1 TRBV12-5 TRBD2 . TGTGCTAGTGGACTCGGACTAGCGGGAGGGCCTAAATCCTACAATGAGCAGTTCTTC CASGLGLAGGPKSYNEQFF
TRBJ2-7 TRBV12-3/TRBV12-4 . . TGTGCCAGCAGTCCCACCGGTAGATATAACTACGAGCAGTACTTC CASSPTGRYNYEQYF
TRBJ2-5 TRBV21-1 . few TGTGCCAGCATGGATGGGAAAAATAGAGTAGAGACCCAGTACTTC CASMDGKNRVETQYF
TRBJ2-5 TRBV10-3 . . TGTGCCAGTTTACGGACGCTCTCGGGGGAGACCCAGTACTTC CASLRTLSGETQYF
TRBJ1-2 TRBV7-3 . . TGTGCCAGCAGCTTAGGTGGCAGCCAGTTGAACTATGGCTACACCTTC CASSLGGSQLNYGYTF
TRBJ2-3 TRBV9 . few TGTGCCAGCACCCCCACCCCCACAGATACGCAGTATTTT CASTPTPTDTQYF
TRBJ2-5 TRBV20-1 TRBD2 many TGCAGTGCTAGAGATGAGCGGGAGCAAGAGACCCAGTACTTC CSARDEREQETQYF
TRBJ2-2 TRBV18 . . TGTGCCAGCTCAGGGGCGATCGGGGAGCTGTTTTTT CASSGAIGELFF
TRBJ2-5 TRBV6-1 . few TGTGCCAGCTCCGGGGGGCGGCAGGAGACCCAGTACTTC CASSGGRQETQYF
TRBJ1-4 TRBV7-2 . few TGTGCCAGCAGCATACTAGGGGGAGAGGGCGAAAAACTGTTTTTT CASSILGGEGEKLFF
TRBJ2-2 TRBV11-1 TRBD1 few TGTGCCAGCAGCCCCCCCATAGGGGGCGCTGGGGGCACCGGGGAGCTGTTTTTT CASSPPIGGAGGTGELFF
TRBJ2-1 TRBV3-1 . . TGTGCCAGCAGCCAAGAAGACGGGAGCTCCTACAATGAGCAGTTCTTC CASSQEDGSSYNEQFF
TRBJ1-5 TRBV27 . few TGTGCCAGCAGCGGGGGGGATCAGCCCCAGCATTTT CASSGGDQPQHF
TRBJ1-4 TRBV5-5 . . TGTGCCAGCAGCTTTCCCGGTGGTGAAAAACTGTTTTTT CASSFPGGEKLFF